Listed here are 8 T cell receptor beta chains from one sample, sequenced in a study of CXCR3-negative and CXCR3-positive naive CD8 T cells. TRB cDNA libraries were made by UMI-labeled 5' RACE. TCRdb reprocessed the 5' RACE reads, keeping one entry per CDR3 protein, no DNA. This table holds 92,000 or so distinct CDR3 sequences. Material for sequencing was naive CXCR3- CD8+ T cells from blood. Subset given: CD45RO-CCR7+CD27+CD95- naive CD8+ T cells lacking CXCR3 (TNR3-). The source is a human donor in good health. Some clones in this sample may be carry-over from other donors' samples.

V gene TRBV20-1 combines with J gene TRBJ2-3; TCRdb's D call, TRBD1, is unchecked because there is no DNA. This CDR3 has 14 residues. Germline CDR1 is DFQATT and CDR2 is SNEGSKA (reference sequence). This CDR3 reads CSPLDRHGADTQYF.

The J gene is TRBJ1-2, the V gene TRBV28; TCRdb picks TRBD1, but there is no DNA to check that call. The CDR3 contains 17 residues. The germline gives CDR1 MDHEN, CDR2 SYDVKM. The CDR3 here is CASSSMRQGLVNYGYTF.

This chain uses TRBV20-1 with TRBJ2-7; as DNA is missing, the TRBD2 call by TCRdb cannot be tested. CDR1 is DFQATT, CDR2 SNEGSKA, per germline (reference sequence). The CDR3 consists of 15 residues. CDR3 protein: CSAMGLAGGTYEQYF.

This chain joins TRBV29-1 and TRBJ2-7; with no DNA, the TCRdb D assignment of TRBD1 cannot be verified. Germline V gene sequence: CDR1 SQVTM, CDR2 ANQGSEA. CDR3 size: 12 residues. The CDR3 reads CSVGDTNYEQYF.

The V and J genes are TRBV7-9 and TRBJ2-3. Germline CDR1 SEHNR, CDR2 FQNEAQ (reference sequence). The CDR3 has 11 residues. CDR3 in amino acids: CASTYTDTQYF.

The CDR3 here is CASSLWASGAGGDTQYF. The genes are TRBV7-3 and TRBJ2-3; the TRBD2 assignment by TCRdb is unverifiable without DNA. This CDR3 is built from 17 residues. The germline gives CDR1 SGHTA, CDR2 FQGTGA.

The chain uses TRBV25-1 and TRBJ2-7; TCRdb lists TRBD1, though no DNA is available to test this call. CDR3 length: 11 amino acids. Germline lookup yields CDR1 MGHDK and CDR2 SYGVNS. The CDR3 sequence: CASGTGYEQYF.

V and J are TRBV6-2 or TRBV6-3 and TRBJ2-7; without DNA, the TCRdb call of TRBD2 cannot be checked. CDR3 length: 13 residues. Germline V gives CDR1 MNHEY, CDR2 SVGEGT. CDR3 residues: CASGGLGDYEQYF.